The entry below gives a single T cell receptor beta chain sequence along with its context. V shed 5 bases, J shed 6 bases, and the junction held 12 bases outside the gene matches. The CDR3 length is 15 residues. The germline V gene encodes CDR1 SQVTM and CDR2 ANQGSEA. The data were taken from a study of blood T cell repertoires in COVID-19. The overall study: COVID-19 samples collected from the United States, Italy and Spain covered acute and convalescent phases.

Original analysis: Estimation of nucleated cell counts was performed using reference gene primer amplification. The protocol was immunoSEQ multiplex PCR, while the TCRdb copy is restricted to in-frame clones and leaves out a portion. V and J calls plus clone size are reproduced from that table; the DNA served to infer D and trimming. This table holds approximately 190,000 clones, about 82% found once. Sequenced: peripheral blood. J is TRBJ1-5 and V is TRBV29-1; 8 bases fit TRBD1. The source of this sequence is a woman aged 30 to 39 with acute or convalescent COVID-19. CDR3 protein: CSVILGQVSGQPQHF. CDR3 nucleotide sequence: TGCAGCGTTATACTGGGACAGGTGTCGGGTCAGCCCCAGCATTTT.